This T cell receptor beta chain was sequenced in a study of blood T cell repertoires in COVID-19. Whole-study context: The study drew acute and convalescent COVID-19 samples from the United States, Italy and Spain.

Per the germline V gene, CDR1 is WNHNN and CDR2 is SYGVQD (reference sequence). The CDR3 totals 12 residues. V lost 2 bases and J 11 bases, leaving 12 bases between the germline ends. TCRdb keeps only in-frame clones here, not all; method: immunoSEQ multiplex PCR. The profile shows about 150,000 clones, around 90% of them singletons. This clone was seen repeatedly, ten times or more. In assigning cohorts, the study relied on participant-reported clinical history. Those designated as exposed participants met a COVID-19 case within 2 weeks before study entry. This clonotype was sampled from a middle-aged woman who had been exposed to COVID-19. The sequencing input was PBMCs or T cells enriched from blood (not recorded which). The rearrangement joins TRBV10-1 to TRBJ1-1, with D tentatively TRBD1 (6 bases). The CDR3 region is CASSERQGTAFF. CDR3 in DNA: TGCGCCAGCAGTGAGAGGCAGGGGACCGCTTTCTTT.